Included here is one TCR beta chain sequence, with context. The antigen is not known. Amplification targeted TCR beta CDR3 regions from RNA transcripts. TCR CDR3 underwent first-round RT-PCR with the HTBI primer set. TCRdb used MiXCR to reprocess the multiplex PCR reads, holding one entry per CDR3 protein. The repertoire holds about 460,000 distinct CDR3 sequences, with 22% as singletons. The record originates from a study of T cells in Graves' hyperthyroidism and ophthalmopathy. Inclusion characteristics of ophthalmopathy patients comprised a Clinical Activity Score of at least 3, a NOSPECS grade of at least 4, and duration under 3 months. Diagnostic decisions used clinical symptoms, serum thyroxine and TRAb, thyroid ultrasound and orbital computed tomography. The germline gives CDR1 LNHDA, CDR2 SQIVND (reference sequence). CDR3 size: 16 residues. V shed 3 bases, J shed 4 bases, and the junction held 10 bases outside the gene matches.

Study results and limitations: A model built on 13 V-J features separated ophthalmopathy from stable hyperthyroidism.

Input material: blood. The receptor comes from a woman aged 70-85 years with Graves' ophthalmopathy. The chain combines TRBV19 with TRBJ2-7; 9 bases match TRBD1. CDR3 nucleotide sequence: TGTGCCAGTAGTATGGGGTCCGGGACAGGGACATACGAGCAGTACTTC. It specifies CASSMGSGTGTYEQYF.